Following are 16 T cell receptor beta chains from one sample sequenced in a study of beta chain features in type 1 diabetes. The investigators reverse transcribed all of the isolated RNA, so they sequenced expressed TCRB transcripts. Here immunoSEQ multiplex PCR was the method, and the copy in TCRdb shows in-frame clones only, minus some. Of about 320,000 clones in the sample, about 15% were seen once. The sequencing input was central memory CD4+ T cells from blood. The receptors come from a man between 25 and 39 years old in good health.

This clone was seen repeatedly, ten times or more. The chain joins TRBV18 to TRBJ2-4, with no clear D. The V end was cut by 6 bases, the J end by 7 bases, with 13 bases between. The CDR3 is 13 amino acids. Germline loops: CDR1 KGHSH, CDR2 LQKENI. This CDR3 is CASSSSTFNIQYF. The DNA of the CDR3 is TGTGCCAGCTCCTCCTCGACTTTTAACATTCAGTACTTC.

J is TRBJ1-5 and V is TRBV6-6, with D perhaps matching TRBD1 (5 bases). This CDR3 contains 14 residues. Between the trimmed V and J ends, which lost 4 bases and 5 bases, there was a span of 12 bases. Germline V CDR1 and CDR2: MNHNY, SVGAGI (reference sequence). The CDR3 here is CASSLTDPDQPQHF. The CDR3 coding sequence is TGTGCCAGCAGTTTGACAGACCCCGATCAGCCCCAGCATTTT.

In its sample, this clone was seen many times. The rearrangement links TRBV19 to TRBJ2-1, with D perhaps matching TRBD2 (5 bases). This CDR3 is 14 amino acids long. V lost 5 bases and J 5 bases, leaving 13 bases between the germline ends. Germline CDR1 LNHDA, CDR2 SQIVND (reference sequence). Here the CDR3 reads CASSPRTGDNEQFF. CDR3 nucleotides: TGTGCCAGTAGTCCACGGACTGGGGACAATGAGCAGTTCTTC.

J is TRBJ2-1 and V is TRBV7-2; tentative D call: TRBD2 (5 bases). The V end was cut by 0 bases, the J end by 0 bases, with 12 bases between. The CDR3 is 17 amino acids. CDR1 and CDR2 (germline): SGHTA, FQGNSA. CDR3 sequence reads: CASSLARASRSYNEQFF. In DNA form, the CDR3 reads TGTGCCAGCAGCTTAGCGCGGGCGAGCCGCTCCTACAATGAGCAGTTCTTC.

The chain joins TRBV11-3 to TRBJ1-1; no clear D. The germline V and J ends were trimmed by 1 base and 6 bases, with 9 bases remaining between them. The germline V gene encodes CDR1 SGHNT and CDR2 YENEEA. The CDR3 runs to 13 residues. The CDR3 sequence: CASSLAYGAEAFF. The CDR3 DNA reads TGTGCCAGCAGCTTAGCATACGGGGCTGAAGCTTTCTTT. The full variable domain, completed using reference TRBV11-3 and TRBJ1-1, is EAGVVQSPRYKIIEKKQPVAFWCNPISGHNTLYWYLQNLGQGPELLIRYENEEAVDDSQLPKDRFSAERLKGVDSTLKIQPAELGDSAVYLCASSLAYGAEAFFGQGTRLTVV.

This clone was picked up a small number of times. The chain recombines TRBV5-1 with TRBJ2-7; no clear D. Germline-derived CDR1 and CDR2 are SGHRS and YFSETQ. V lost 1 base and J 7 bases, leaving 15 bases between the germline ends. The CDR3 is 14 residues long. DNA of the CDR3: TGCGCCAGCAGCTTGAGTCCGCCAACCGCGGAGCAGTACTTC. This sequence encodes CASSLSPPTAEQYF. Variable domain in full (rest from reference TRBV5-1 and TRBJ2-7): KAGVTQTPRYLIKTRGQQVTLSCSPISGHRSVSWYQQTPGQGLQFLFEYFSETQRNKGNFPGRFSGRQFSNSRSEMNVSTLELGDSALYLCASSLSPPTAEQYFGPGTRLTVT.

In this sample, this clone turned up many times. V usage is TRBV7-2 and J usage is TRBJ2-2; 8 nucleotides match TRBD1. Germline-derived CDR1 and CDR2 are SGHTA and FQGNSA. The CDR3 consists of 13 residues. J gave up 8 bases and V 5 bases, and 4 bases lay outside the gene matches. The DNA of the CDR3 is TGTGCCAGCAGCACGCGGGACAGGGGGGAGCTGTTTTTT. It is translated as CASSTRDRGELFF.

The table lists this clone with a few counts. The gene calls are TRBV5-1 and TRBJ2-1; perhaps TRBD1 as D (6 bases). CDR3 size: 13 residues. CDR1 and CDR2 from the germline V gene are SGHRS and YFSETQ. V lost 9 bases and J lost 3, with 13 bases in between. The CDR3 coding sequence is TGCGCCACCAACAGGGAAGGCTACAATGAGCAGTTCTTC. As protein: CATNREGYNEQFF.

The chain recombines TRBV19 with TRBJ1-3; tentatively, D is TRBD1 (5 bases). Germline CDR1 LNHDA, CDR2 SQIVND (reference sequence). The CDR3 consists of 15 residues. Trimming took 3 bases from V and 2 from J, leaving 11 bases between them. The CDR3 nucleotides read TGTGCCAGTAGTATTCAAGGGGTCCCTGGAAACACCATATATTTT. Its protein is CASSIQGVPGNTIYF.

A few counts support this clone. The rearrangement links TRBV5-6 to TRBJ2-2; the match to TRBD2 covers 7 bases. The CDR3 contains 15 residues. Germline-derived CDR1 and CDR2 are SGHDT and YYEEEE. The ends lost 0 bases at V and 7 bases at J; junction bases unmatched: 6. Here the CDR3 reads CASSLVGRIVGELFF. The CDR3, as DNA: TGTGCCAGCAGCTTGGTCGGGAGGATCGTCGGGGAGCTGTTTTTT.

This sequence joins TRBV19 and TRBJ1-4; unclear D gene. CDR3 length: 15 residues. Germline V gene lookup returns CDR1 LNHDA and CDR2 SQIVND (reference sequence). Deletions cut 3 bases from V and 4 bases from J, with 12 bases between. CDR3 in DNA: TGTGCCAGTAGTATCGATAACAAGGTTAATGAAAAACTGTTTTTT. Its protein is CASSIDNKVNEKLFF.

This clone showed up just a few times. The chain links TRBV5-1 to TRBJ1-3, with D unclear. Germline V gives CDR1 SGHRS, CDR2 YFSETQ. The CDR3 length is 15 residues. Trimming stripped 1 base from V and 0 bases from J, with 8 bases between. CDR3 DNA sequence: TGCGCCAGCAGCTTGAAGTCAGGCTCTGGAAACACCATATATTTT. It codes for CASSLKSGSGNTIYF.

This clone was observed a handful of times. The rearrangement uses TRBV15 and TRBJ2-2; 7 bases agree with TRBD2. J lost 1 base, V lost 7 bases, and 6 bases had no gene match. Germline loops: CDR1 LNHNV, CDR2 YYDKDF (reference sequence). CDR3 size: 15 residues. This CDR3 is CATNRREGNTGELFF. The CDR3 coding sequence is TGTGCCACCAACCGTAGGGAGGGGAACACCGGGGAGCTGTTTTTT.

This clone appeared a few times. The rearrangement joins TRBV25-1 to TRBJ2-7, with 7 bases that match TRBD2. J was trimmed by 6 bases and V by 6 bases; bases with no gene match: 8. Germline lookup yields CDR1 MGHDK and CDR2 SYGVNS. There are 13 residues in the CDR3. This CDR3 is CASSGRYDSEQYV. DNA for the CDR3: TGTGCCAGCAGCGGGAGGTATGATTCCGAGCAGTACGTC.

This clone was found a few times. The V call is TRBV4-3, the J call TRBJ2-1, with no clear D. This CDR3 has 14 amino acids. Trimming removed 0 bases at V and 6 bases at J, with 9 bases between. From germline, CDR1 is LGHNA and CDR2 YSLEER. The CDR3 nucleotides read TGCGCCAGCAGCCAAGAAGGTACTACCAATGAGCAGTTCTTC. Translation gives CASSQEGTTNEQFF.

This clone was counted only a few times. The CDR3 bases are TGTGCCAGCATCCGAGGGGCGACAGGGAACACCGGGGAGCTGTTTTTT. Translating gives CASIRGATGNTGELFF. The chain joins TRBV9 to TRBJ2-2; possible D gene TRBD1, 6 bases. V was pared by 6 bases and J by 1 base, with 16 bases between. From germline, CDR1 is SGDLS and CDR2 YYNGEE. The CDR3 runs 16 residues.